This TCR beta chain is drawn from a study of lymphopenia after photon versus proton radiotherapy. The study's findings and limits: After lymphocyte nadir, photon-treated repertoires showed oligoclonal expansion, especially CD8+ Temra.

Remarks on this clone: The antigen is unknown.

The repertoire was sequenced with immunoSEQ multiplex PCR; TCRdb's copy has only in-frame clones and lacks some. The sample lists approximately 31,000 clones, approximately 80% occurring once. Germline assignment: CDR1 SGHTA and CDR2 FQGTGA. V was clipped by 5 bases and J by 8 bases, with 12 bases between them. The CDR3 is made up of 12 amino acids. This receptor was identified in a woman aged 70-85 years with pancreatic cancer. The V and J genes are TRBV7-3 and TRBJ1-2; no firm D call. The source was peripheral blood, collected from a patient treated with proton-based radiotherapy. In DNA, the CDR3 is TGTGCCAGCAGCCAGGTAACGGGGGGCTACACCTTC. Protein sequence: CASSQVTGGYTF.